The 20 T cell receptor beta chains listed next were all sequenced from one sample in a study of CD4 T cells in relation to SARS-CoV-2 and coronaviruses. Method: immunoSEQ multiplex PCR; TCRdb's copy keeps in-frame clones and lacks some. Here the sample spans around 30,000 clones, over 60% being singletons. No antigen has been assigned to these receptors. Input material: memory CD4+ T cells from PBMCs, cultured in vitro. Every receptor here comes from an adult with COVID-19.

The rearrangement links TRBV5-1 to TRBJ2-3; D is possibly TRBD2 (6 bases). Per germline, CDR1 SGHRS and CDR2 YFSETQ. Between the trimmed V and J ends, which lost 5 bases and 3 bases, there was a span of 16 bases. CDR3 length equals 15 residues. DNA of the CDR3: TGCGCCAGCAGAGACGGGAGTCAGAGAACAGATACGCAGTATTTT. It translates to CASRDGSQRTDTQYF. The full variable domain, its missing parts supplied by reference TRBV5-1 and TRBJ2-3, is KAGVTQTPRYLIKTRGQQVTLSCSPISGHRSVSWYQQTPGQGLQFLFEYFSETQRNKGNFPGRFSGRQFSNSRSEMNVSTLELGDSALYLCASRDGSQRTDTQYFGPGTRLTVL.

The chain employs TRBV7-6 and TRBJ2-2; D remains unclear. Germline V gene sequence: CDR1 SGHVS, CDR2 FNYEAQ. The CDR3 is 12 amino acids. The ends were cut back, 5 bases at V and 6 bases at J, with 7 bases in the middle. In DNA form, the CDR3 reads TGTGCCAGCAGCCCTTGGGCCGGGGAGCTGTTTTTT. Protein product: CASSPWAGELFF.

This chain uses TRBV10-2 with TRBJ2-3; unclear D gene. The CDR3 runs 15 residues. Germline-derived CDR1 and CDR2 are WSHSY and SAAADI. Trimming cost V 8 bases and J 6 bases, with 21 bases left between them. The CDR3 region has the DNA TGCGCCAGCCGTCCCCCTGGTAGCCGCGCGGATACGCAGTATTTT. As protein: CASRPPGSRADTQYF.

This clone was counted a single time. V gene TRBV27 combines with J gene TRBJ2-2, with 9 bases lining up with TRBD2. Germline CDR1 reads MNHEY; CDR2 reads SMNVEV (reference sequence). V was pared by 10 bases and J by 5 bases, with 11 bases of the junction left unmatched. The CDR3 totals 15 residues. CDR3: CATLSAGGRTGELFF. CDR3 coding DNA: TGTGCCACCCTCTCGGCGGGAGGGCGAACCGGGGAGCTGTTTTTT.

This clone has only one observation. The rearrangement uses TRBV6-5 and TRBJ1-2; D is unresolved. The germline V and J ends were trimmed by 0 bases and 7 bases, with 12 bases remaining between them. This CDR3 contains 14 residues. Germline values: CDR1 MNHEY, CDR2 SVGAGI. CDR3 sequence: CASSYSTGFFGYTF. For the CDR3, the DNA is TGTGCCAGCAGTTACTCAACGGGTTTTTTTGGCTACACCTTC.

The chain joins TRBV18 to TRBJ2-5, with 9 bases identical to TRBD2. The germline gives CDR1 KGHSH, CDR2 LQKENI. The junction had 11 bases not matched to a gene; V was cut back by 5 bases and J by 4 bases. CDR3 size: 16 residues. The DNA of the CDR3 is TGTGCCAGCTCAGGGTCCTTTAGCGGGAGCGGAGAGACCCAGTACTTC. Amino acid sequence: CASSGSFSGSGETQYF.

This rearrangement joins TRBV2 to TRBJ2-5; D ambiguous. This CDR3 has 11 amino acids. Germline V CDR1 and CDR2: SNHLY, FYNNEI. The V end was cut by 1 base, the J end by 3 bases, with 0 bases between. CDR3: CASSEEETQYF. The DNA of the CDR3 is TGTGCCAGCAGTGAAGAAGAGACCCAGTACTTC.

This chain uses TRBV5-1 with TRBJ1-3; D is undetermined. The length of the CDR3 is 16 residues. The germline gives CDR1 SGHRS, CDR2 YFSETQ. Trimming left V 4 bases short and J 5 bases short, with 19 bases between. CDR3: CASSPLSEAGRNTIYF. The CDR3, as DNA: TGCGCCAGCAGCCCACTCAGCGAGGCTGGGCGAAACACCATATATTTT.

The chain is built from TRBV28 and TRBJ2-3; TRBD2 agrees at 10 bases. V shed 2 bases and J 2 bases; nucleotides not matched to a gene: 7. This CDR3 comprises 17 residues. The germline V gene encodes CDR1 MDHEN and CDR2 SYDVKM. The CDR3 reads CASSLLAGVGATDTQYF. CDR3 sequence (DNA): TGTGCCAGCAGTTTACTAGCGGGAGTGGGAGCCACAGATACGCAGTATTTT.

This sequence joins TRBV2 and TRBJ1-1; D possibly corresponds to TRBD1 (6 bases). Germline V gene lookup returns CDR1 SNHLY and CDR2 FYNNEI. The CDR3 is 14 amino acids. The V end was cut by 3 bases, the J end by 4 bases, with 12 bases between. The CDR3 nucleotides read TGTGCCAGCAGTGAGGACAGATTCCTCACTGAAGCTTTCTTT. Protein product: CASSEDRFLTEAFF.

V gene TRBV13 combines with J gene TRBJ2-5; D is uncertain. This CDR3 has 14 residues. Germline V gives CDR1 PRHDT, CDR2 FYEKMQ (reference sequence). The V end lost 5 bases, the J end lost 2 bases, and 12 bases lay between the germline ends. The CDR3 loop reads CASSTRTVQETQYF. The DNA for the CDR3 is TGTGCCAGCAGCACTCGGACCGTTCAAGAGACCCAGTACTTC.

This rearrangement joins TRBV19 to TRBJ2-1; tentative D call: TRBD1 (6 bases). The V end lost 4 bases, the J end lost 5 bases, and 9 bases lay between the germline ends. The CDR3 is 13 amino acids. Germline V gene lookup returns CDR1 LNHDA and CDR2 SQIVND (reference sequence). Here the CDR3 DNA reads TGTGCCAGTAGTAGGAACAGGGACAATGAGCAGTTCTTC. Its protein product is CASSRNRDNEQFF.

In DNA, the CDR3 is TGTGCCAGCAACACGGGACAAATCGCCGGGACTAGGTCCGGGGAGCTGTTTTTT. Residues: CASNTGQIAGTRSGELFF. This rearrangement joins TRBV3-1 (or the pseudogene TRBV3-2) to TRBJ2-2; 8 bases are shared with TRBD2. Trimming removed 7 bases from V and 6 bases from J; junction bases left unmatched: 19. This CDR3 region has 18 residues. Germline lookup yields CDR1 LGHDT and CDR2 YNNKEL (reference sequence).

The rearrangement uses TRBV5-6 and TRBJ2-7; no definite D call. The V end lost 2 bases, the J end lost 4 bases, and 10 bases lay between the germline ends. In germline, CDR1 is SGHDT, CDR2 YYEEEE. The CDR3 covers 13 residues. CDR3 amino acids: CASSFKPAYEQYF. The CDR3 nucleotides read TGTGCCAGCAGCTTCAAACCCGCGTACGAGCAGTACTTC.

The chain combines TRBV4-1 with TRBJ1-2; 8 bases match TRBD1. The CDR3 spans 15 residues. In germline, CDR1 is MGHRA, CDR2 YSYEKL. With 3 bases clipped from V and 8 bases from J, the junction kept 11 bases outside the gene matches. The CDR3, as DNA: TGCGCCAGCAGCCAGGCCCTCCAGGGGGCTGAGGGCTACACCTTC. Residues: CASSQALQGAEGYTF.

CDR3 protein: CASSLGQGEKLFF. DNA for the CDR3: TGTGCCAGCAGTTTGGGACAGGGTGAAAAACTGTTTTTT. This chain connects TRBV12-3 or TRBV12-4 to TRBJ1-4; TRBD1 agrees at 9 bases. CDR3 length: 13 residues. V lost 3 bases to trimming and J lost 7 bases; unmatched junction nucleotides: 0.

The chain has TRBV14 and TRBJ1-4; 10 bases fit TRBD1. J lost 5 bases, V lost 4 bases, and 4 bases had no gene match. Germline V gene lookup returns CDR1 SGHDN and CDR2 FVKESK. This CDR3 has 15 amino acids. In nucleotides, the CDR3 is TGTGCCAGCAGCCGATCGACAGGGGGCAATGAAAAACTGTTTTTT. Its protein is CASSRSTGGNEKLFF. Filled out from reference TRBV14 and TRBJ1-4, the complete variable domain reads EAGVTQFPSHSVIEKGQTVTLRCDPISGHDNLYWYRRVMGKEIKFLLHFVKESKQDESGMPNNRFLAERTGGTYSTLKVQPAELEDSGVYFCASSRSTGGNEKLFFGSGTQLSVL.

This sequence joins TRBV19 and TRBJ2-7; TRBD1 matches 9 bases. This CDR3 is 15 amino acids long. Germline V lookup: CDR1 LNHDA, CDR2 SQIVND (reference sequence). V was pared by 4 bases and J by 2 bases, with 6 bases of the junction left unmatched. CDR3 sequence reads: CASSKLWTGAYEQYF. In nucleotides, the CDR3 is TGTGCCAGTAGTAAACTCTGGACAGGGGCCTACGAGCAGTACTTC.

The rearrangement links TRBV19 to TRBJ1-5; D is perhaps TRBD1 (5 bases). The CDR3 spans 16 residues. The V end was cut by 6 bases, the J end by 7 bases, with 22 bases between. CDR1 is LNHDA and CDR2 is SQIVND in the germline V gene (reference sequence). The CDR3 DNA reads as TGTGCCAGTAGCCCAGTGGGGCGAGGTTTGGGGCAGCCCCAGCATTTT. It is translated as CASSPVGRGLGQPQHF.

This clone was counted only a few times. The rearrangement joins TRBV18 to TRBJ1-6; 8 nucleotides match TRBD1. V shed 3 bases, J shed 9 bases, and the junction held 7 bases outside the gene matches. Germline V CDR1 and CDR2: KGHSH, LQKENI. This CDR3 comprises 15 residues. Written as DNA, the CDR3 is TGTGCCAGCTCACCCGGACAGGGTTCGGGTTCACCCCTCCACTTT. This sequence encodes CASSPGQGSGSPLHF.